Sequencing of this T cell receptor (beta chain) was carried out in a study of post-analysis software for immune sequencing data. Study at large: Patients had relapsing-remitting, secondary progressive or progressive-relapsing multiple sclerosis; some lacked subtype. Whole-study findings and limits: Strong co-clustering by F measure was evident for samples that had been prepared in the same batch. Patients used about 5 TRBV segments, including TRBV5-6, TRBV5-1 and TRBV20-1, more often than controls. Multiple sclerosis was associated with a significant reduction in normalized Chao1 diversity relative to controls.

Libraries were made from TCR beta cDNA, and they carried unique molecular identifiers. Yield was around 500,000 cDNA molecules from roughly 0.93 to 9.6 million T cells. TCRdb redid the calling of the PCR reads with MiXCR, one entry per CDR3 protein. The repertoire holds 750,000 to 900,000 distinct CDR3 sequences, with approximately 44% as singletons. This CDR3 is 13 amino acids long. Germline CDR1 SGHTA, CDR2 FQGNSA. V lost 3 bases, J lost 5 bases, and 10 bases lay in between. This clonotype was recorded once. Antigen unknown. The TCR comes from a girl aged 10-17 years with multiple sclerosis. Sample: blood. The chain couples TRBV7-2 to TRBJ2-5; no clear D gene. This CDR3 is CASSFLMGETQYF. Here the CDR3 DNA reads TGTGCCAGCAGCTTTCTAATGGGGGAGACCCAGTACTTC.